Listed here are 10 T cell receptor beta chains from one sample, sequenced in a study of cytomegalovirus exposure and HLA in healthy donors. This table comes from immunoSEQ multiplex PCR, and its TCRdb copy is limited to in-frame clones, with some not included. The sample carries 200,000 to 250,000 clones, 80% to 90% recorded once. Source material: PBMCs. All receptors come from a woman aged 18-29 years in good health and CMV-seronegative.

The chain uses TRBV7-2 and TRBJ2-7; 9 bases match TRBD2. Germline trimming cut 3 bases from V and 4 bases from J; bases unmatched to any gene: 7. Germline assignment: CDR1 SGHTA and CDR2 FQGNSA. This CDR3 contains 15 residues. The CDR3 DNA is TGTGCCAGCAGCTTGAGTAGCGGGAGAGGGTACGAGCAGTACTTC. Translated: CASSLSSGRGYEQYF.

The V and J genes are TRBV9 and TRBJ2-5; maybe TRBD1 (5 bases). Germline values: CDR1 SGDLS, CDR2 YYNGEE. V was trimmed by 5 bases and J by 2 bases, leaving 10 bases between them. CDR3 length: 13 residues. CDR3 amino acids: CASSGAYQETQYF. The CDR3 DNA reads as TGTGCCAGCAGTGGGGCCTATCAAGAGACCCAGTACTTC.

The chain links TRBV6-6 to TRBJ2-2; TRBD1 matches 7 bases. With V trimmed by 4 bases and J by 3 bases, 8 bases remained unmatched. Germline-derived CDR1 and CDR2 are MNHNY and SVGAGI (reference sequence). CDR3 length equals 16 residues. The CDR3 coding sequence is TGTGCCAGCAGTTTGACGGGACAGACATACACCGGGGAGCTGTTTTTT. Translating gives CASSLTGQTYTGELFF.

J is TRBJ2-7 and V is TRBV27; 9 positions match TRBD2. Germline trimming cut 5 bases from V and 7 bases from J; bases unmatched to any gene: 9. CDR3 size: 14 residues. Germline loops: CDR1 MNHEY, CDR2 SMNVEV (reference sequence). CDR3 in DNA: TGTGCCAGCAGTCCCCACCCCCTAGCGGGAGAGCAGTACTTC. Translating it yields CASSPHPLAGEQYF.

This sequence joins TRBV4-1 and TRBJ2-2, with 9 nucleotides matching TRBD2. The CDR3 has 16 amino acids. Germline-derived CDR1 and CDR2 are MGHRA and YSYEKL. The J segment lost 7 bases and the V segment lost 3 bases, leaving 9 bases of the junction unmatched. The CDR3, as DNA: TGCGCCAGCAGCCACCCGACTAGCGGCGGGGACGGGGAGCTGTTTTTT. Translated, it gives CASSHPTSGGDGELFF.

This clone was counted between two and nine times. The V gene is TRBV5-1, the J gene TRBJ1-1, with 9 bases aligning to TRBD1. This CDR3 is built from 15 residues. Per the germline V gene, CDR1 is SGHRS and CDR2 is YFSETQ. V lost 4 bases and J lost 5; bases outside the gene matches: 9. CDR3 bases: TGCGCCAGCAGCCCGGACAGGGGTGGTGAAACTGAAGCTTTCTTT. It specifies CASSPDRGGETEAFF. Full variable domain (remainder filled in from reference TRBV5-1 and TRBJ1-1): KAGVTQTPRYLIKTRGQQVTLSCSPISGHRSVSWYQQTPGQGLQFLFEYFSETQRNKGNFPGRFSGRQFSNSRSEMNVSTLELGDSALYLCASSPDRGGETEAFFGQGTRLTVV.

The chain carries TRBV2 and TRBJ2-4, with 8 bases fitting TRBD1. Germline V CDR1 and CDR2: SNHLY, FYNNEI. This CDR3 spans 15 amino acids. The ends lost 0 bases at V and 8 bases at J; junction bases unmatched: 6. CDR3 sequence (DNA): TGTGCCAGCAGTGAAGCGGCGACAGGGGAGGACATTCAGTACTTC. Translation gives CASSEAATGEDIQYF.

The chain joins TRBV7-9 to TRBJ2-5; possible D gene TRBD1, 6 bases. The V gene's germline CDR1 is SEHNR and CDR2 FQNEAQ (reference sequence). The V and J ends lost 5 bases and 5 bases respectively, with 15 bases between them. The CDR3 covers 14 residues. The CDR3 sequence: CASSQPRGQETQYF. In nucleotides, the CDR3 is TGTGCCAGCAGCCAGCCCAGGGGCCAGGAGACCCAGTACTTC.

The J gene is TRBJ1-2, the V gene TRBV27; TRBD1 matches 8 bases. With 4 bases clipped from V and 8 bases from J, the junction kept 15 bases outside the gene matches. Per germline, CDR1 MNHEY and CDR2 SMNVEV (reference sequence). The CDR3 has 16 amino acids. Written as DNA, the CDR3 is TGTGCCAGCAGTTCCTACGGAGGTCAGGGGGCGCAAGGCTACACCTTC. Translation: CASSSYGGQGAQGYTF.

The rearrangement uses TRBV6-5 and TRBJ1-1, with D perhaps matching TRBD1 (6 bases). CDR1 MNHEY and CDR2 SVGAGI come from the germline V gene. CDR3 length: 15 residues. V was trimmed by 0 bases and J by 2 bases, leaving 10 bases between them. The CDR3 DNA sequence: TGTGCCAGCAGTTACTCAGGACAGCGAAACACTGAAGCTTTCTTT. Translating gives CASSYSGQRNTEAFF.